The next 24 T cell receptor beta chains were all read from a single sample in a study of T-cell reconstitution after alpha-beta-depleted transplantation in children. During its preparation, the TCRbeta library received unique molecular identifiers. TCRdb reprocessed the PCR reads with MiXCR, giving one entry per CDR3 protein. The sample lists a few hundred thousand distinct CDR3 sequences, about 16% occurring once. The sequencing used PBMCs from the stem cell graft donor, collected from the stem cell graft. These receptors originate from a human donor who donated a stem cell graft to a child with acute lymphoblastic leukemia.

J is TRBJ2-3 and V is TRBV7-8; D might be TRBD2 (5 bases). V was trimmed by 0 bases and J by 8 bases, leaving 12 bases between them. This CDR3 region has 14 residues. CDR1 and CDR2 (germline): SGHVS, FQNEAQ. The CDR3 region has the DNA TGTGCCAGCAGCTTAGCTCTGAGCGGAGGTACGCAGTATTTT. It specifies CASSLALSGGTQYF.

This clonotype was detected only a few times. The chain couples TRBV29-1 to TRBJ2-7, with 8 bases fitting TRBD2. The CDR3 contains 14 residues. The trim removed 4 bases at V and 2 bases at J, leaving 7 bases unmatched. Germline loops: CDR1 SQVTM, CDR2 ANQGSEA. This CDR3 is CSVVAGGFTYEQYF. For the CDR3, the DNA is TGCAGCGTTGTGGCGGGAGGATTTACCTACGAGCAGTACTTC.

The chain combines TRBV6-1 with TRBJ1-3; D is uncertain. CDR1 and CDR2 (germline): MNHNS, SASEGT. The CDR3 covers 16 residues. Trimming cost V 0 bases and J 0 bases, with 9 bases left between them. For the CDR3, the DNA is TGTGCCAGCAGTGAAGCCCTGCTAAGCTCTGGAAACACCATATATTTT. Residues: CASSEALLSSGNTIYF.

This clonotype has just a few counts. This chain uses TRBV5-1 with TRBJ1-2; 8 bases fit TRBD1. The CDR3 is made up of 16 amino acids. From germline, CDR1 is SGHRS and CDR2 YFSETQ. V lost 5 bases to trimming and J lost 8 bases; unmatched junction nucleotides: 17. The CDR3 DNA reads TGCGCCAGCAGACCTGGGACAGGCGGGGAAGGGTACGGCTACACCTTC. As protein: CASRPGTGGEGYGYTF.

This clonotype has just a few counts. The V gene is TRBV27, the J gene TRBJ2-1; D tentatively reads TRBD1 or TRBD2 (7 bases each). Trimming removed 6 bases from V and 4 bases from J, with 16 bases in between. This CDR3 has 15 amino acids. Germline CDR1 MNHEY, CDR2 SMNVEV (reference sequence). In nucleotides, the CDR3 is TGTGCCAGCAGCCCCAGGGGGGGAATTTACAATGAGCAGTTCTTC. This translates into CASSPRGGIYNEQFF.

CDR3 amino acids: CASGLSRESSYNEQFF. In DNA form, the CDR3 reads TGTGCTAGTGGTTTGTCCCGGGAGAGCTCCTACAATGAGCAGTTCTTC. The V call is TRBV12-5, the J call TRBJ2-1; D possibly corresponds to TRBD2 (6 bases). This CDR3 has 16 amino acids. V gave up 2 bases and J gave up 0 bases, with 11 bases separating them. Germline loops: CDR1 LGHNT, CDR2 FRNRAP.

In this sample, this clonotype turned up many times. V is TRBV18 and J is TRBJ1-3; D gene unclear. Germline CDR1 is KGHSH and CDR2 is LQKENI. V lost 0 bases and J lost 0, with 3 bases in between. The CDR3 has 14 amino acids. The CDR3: CASSPPGSGNTIYF. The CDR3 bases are TGTGCCAGCTCACCACCGGGCTCTGGAAACACCATATATTTT.

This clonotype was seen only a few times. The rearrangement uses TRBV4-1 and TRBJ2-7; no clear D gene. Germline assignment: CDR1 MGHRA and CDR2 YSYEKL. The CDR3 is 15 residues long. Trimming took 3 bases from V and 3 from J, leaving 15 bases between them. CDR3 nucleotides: TGCGCCAGCAGCCATCACGGGCACTCGAGCTACGAGCAGTACTTC. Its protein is CASSHHGHSSYEQYF.

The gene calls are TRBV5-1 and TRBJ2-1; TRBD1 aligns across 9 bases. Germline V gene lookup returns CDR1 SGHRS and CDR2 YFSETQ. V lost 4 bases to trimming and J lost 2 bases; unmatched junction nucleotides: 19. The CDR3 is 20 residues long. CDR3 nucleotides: TGCGCCAGCAGCCTGGGGGGCGGACAGGGGCTGTCCAAGACCTACAATGAGCAGTTCTTC. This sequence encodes CASSLGGGQGLSKTYNEQFF.

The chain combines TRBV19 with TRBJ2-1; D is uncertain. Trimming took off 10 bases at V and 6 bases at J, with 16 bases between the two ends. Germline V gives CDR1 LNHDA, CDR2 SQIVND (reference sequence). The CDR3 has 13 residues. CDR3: CATSRRSGNEQFF. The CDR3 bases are TGTGCCACCAGCCGGCGATCCGGCAATGAGCAGTTCTTC.

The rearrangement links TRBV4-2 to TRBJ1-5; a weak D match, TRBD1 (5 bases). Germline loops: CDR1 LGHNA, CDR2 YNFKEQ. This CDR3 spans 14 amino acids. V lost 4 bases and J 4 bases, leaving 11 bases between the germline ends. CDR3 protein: CASSPTELNQPQHF. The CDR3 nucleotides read TGTGCCAGCAGCCCGACAGAACTGAATCAGCCCCAGCATTTT.

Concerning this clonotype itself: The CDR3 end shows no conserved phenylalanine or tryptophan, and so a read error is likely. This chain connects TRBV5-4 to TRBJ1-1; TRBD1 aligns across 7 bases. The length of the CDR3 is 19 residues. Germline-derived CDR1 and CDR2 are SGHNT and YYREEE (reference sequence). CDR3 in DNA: TGTGTCAGCAGCTCAGGGGGGATGGGGAAACGTTTGGTGAACACTGAAGCTTTCTTG. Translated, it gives CVSSSGGMGKRLVNTEAFL.

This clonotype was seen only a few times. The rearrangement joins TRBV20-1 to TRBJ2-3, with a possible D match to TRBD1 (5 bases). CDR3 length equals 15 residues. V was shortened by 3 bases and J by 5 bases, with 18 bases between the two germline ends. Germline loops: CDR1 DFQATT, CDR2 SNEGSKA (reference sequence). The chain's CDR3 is CSASYSRAYEDTQYF. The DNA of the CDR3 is TGCAGTGCTAGTTATTCCAGGGCATATGAAGATACGCAGTATTTT.

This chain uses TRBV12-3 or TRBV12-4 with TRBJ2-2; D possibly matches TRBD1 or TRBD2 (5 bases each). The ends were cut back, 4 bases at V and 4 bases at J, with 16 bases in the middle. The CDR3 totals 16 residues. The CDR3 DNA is TGTGCCAGCAGTTCTTGGGGACGAACTGGCACCGGGGAGCTGTTTTTT. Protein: CASSSWGRTGTGELFF.

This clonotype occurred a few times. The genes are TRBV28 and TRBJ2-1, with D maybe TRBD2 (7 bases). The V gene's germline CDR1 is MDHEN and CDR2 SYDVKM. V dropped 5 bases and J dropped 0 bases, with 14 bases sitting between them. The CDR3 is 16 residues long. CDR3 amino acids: CASSDRRGSSYNEQFF. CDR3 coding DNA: TGTGCCAGCAGTGACAGGCGGGGGAGCTCCTACAATGAGCAGTTCTTC.

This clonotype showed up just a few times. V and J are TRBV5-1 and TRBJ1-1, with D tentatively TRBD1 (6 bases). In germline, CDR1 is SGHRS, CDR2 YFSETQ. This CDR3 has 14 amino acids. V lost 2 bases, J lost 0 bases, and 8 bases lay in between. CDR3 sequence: CASSFGTMNTEAFF. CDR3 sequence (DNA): TGCGCCAGCAGCTTCGGGACAATGAACACTGAAGCTTTCTTT.

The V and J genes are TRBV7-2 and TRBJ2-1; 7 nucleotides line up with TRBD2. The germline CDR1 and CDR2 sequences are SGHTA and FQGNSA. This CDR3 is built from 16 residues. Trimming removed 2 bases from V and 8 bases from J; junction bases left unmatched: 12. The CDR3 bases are TGTGCCAGCAGCTTACAGCGGGATGGTATCGAAGATGAGCAGTTCTTC. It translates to CASSLQRDGIEDEQFF. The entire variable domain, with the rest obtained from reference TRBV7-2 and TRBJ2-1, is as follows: GAGVSQSPSNKVTEKGKDVELRCDPISGHTALYWYRQSLGQGLEFLIYFQGNSAPDKSGLPSDRFSAERTGGSVSTLTIQRTQQEDSAVYLCASSLQRDGIEDEQFFGPGTRLTVL.

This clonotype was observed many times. CDR3 coding DNA: TGTGCCAGCAGCTTGGGTCGCCCCACAGATACGCAGTATTTT. Protein sequence: CASSLGRPTDTQYF. This chain uses TRBV5-6 with TRBJ2-3; D is unclear. The length of the CDR3 is 14 residues. Trimming took 0 bases from V and 2 from J, leaving 7 bases between them. The germline gives CDR1 SGHDT, CDR2 YYEEEE.

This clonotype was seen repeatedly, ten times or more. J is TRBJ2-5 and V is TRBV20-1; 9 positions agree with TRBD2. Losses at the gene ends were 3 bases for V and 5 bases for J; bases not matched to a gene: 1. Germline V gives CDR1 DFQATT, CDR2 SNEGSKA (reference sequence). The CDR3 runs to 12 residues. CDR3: CSARAGGETQYF. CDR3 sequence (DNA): TGCAGTGCTAGGGCGGGAGGGGAGACCCAGTACTTC.

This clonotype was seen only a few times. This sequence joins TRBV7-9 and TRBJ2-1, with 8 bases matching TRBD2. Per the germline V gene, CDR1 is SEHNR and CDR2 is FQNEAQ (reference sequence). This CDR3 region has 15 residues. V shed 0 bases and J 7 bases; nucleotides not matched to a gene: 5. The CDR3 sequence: CASSLAAGVENEQFF. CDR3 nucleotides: TGTGCCAGCAGCTTAGCAGCGGGAGTAGAGAATGAGCAGTTCTTC.

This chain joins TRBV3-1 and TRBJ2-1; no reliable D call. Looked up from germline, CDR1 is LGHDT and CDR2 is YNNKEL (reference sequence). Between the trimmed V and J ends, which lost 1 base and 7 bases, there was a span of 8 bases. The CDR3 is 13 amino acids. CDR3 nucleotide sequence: TGTGCCAGCAGCCAAGTAAGAGGAAATGAGCAGTTCTTC. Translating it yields CASSQVRGNEQFF.

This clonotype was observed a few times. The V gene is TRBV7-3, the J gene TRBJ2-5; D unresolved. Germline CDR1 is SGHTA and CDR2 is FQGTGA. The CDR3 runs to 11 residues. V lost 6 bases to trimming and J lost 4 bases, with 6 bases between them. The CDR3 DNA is TGTGCCAGCAGGTCCGGAGAGACCCAGTACTTC. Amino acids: CASRSGETQYF.

For the CDR3, the DNA is TGTGCCAGCAGTTTAGTGCCTCCCCACGACAGGGGCATGGAGTACGAGCAGTACTTC. It yields the protein CASSLVPPHDRGMEYEQYF. The chain carries TRBV12-3 or TRBV12-4 and TRBJ2-7; 8 nucleotides line up with TRBD1. The CDR3 has 19 amino acids. V was pared by 1 base and J by 4 bases, with 18 bases of the junction left unmatched.

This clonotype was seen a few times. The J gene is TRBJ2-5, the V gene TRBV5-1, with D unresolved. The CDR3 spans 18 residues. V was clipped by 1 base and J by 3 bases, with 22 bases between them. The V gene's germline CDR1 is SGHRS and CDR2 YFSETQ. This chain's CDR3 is CASSLRVLQRSGKETQYF. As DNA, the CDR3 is TGCGCCAGCAGCTTGAGGGTTTTACAGCGTTCGGGCAAAGAGACCCAGTACTTC. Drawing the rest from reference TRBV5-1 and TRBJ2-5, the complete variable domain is KAGVTQTPRYLIKTRGQQVTLSCSPISGHRSVSWYQQTPGQGLQFLFEYFSETQRNKGNFPGRFSGRQFSNSRSEMNVSTLELGDSALYLCASSLRVLQRSGKETQYFGPGTRLLVL.